This T cell receptor beta chain is drawn from a study of radiation and T cells in renal cell carcinoma (dated by TCRdb to between 2020 and 2021). Regarding the research as a whole: Samples came from a clinical trial, in which primary renal cell carcinomas received 15 Gy stereotactic body radiation therapy followed by nephrectomy 4 weeks later. TCR beta sequencing covered some 55 samples in total, comprising around 25 tumors and around 27 peripheral blood samples. Across all 53 samples, several million unique CDR3 nucleotide sequences encoding around 2,500,000 unique CDR3 amino acid sequences were identified.

This clone occurred a few times. What antigen it recognizes has not been identified. No much larger clone is present one base from it, and per-base qualities are unavailable. General findings and caveats noted by the study authors: With a single-armed trial design, the study had no way to address how radiation dose or scheduling affects the TCR repertoire. Top tumor clonotypes rose in blood from baseline to 2 weeks post-radiation, then contracted by 4 weeks, suggesting transient expansion of tumor-resident clones. Because pretreatment tumor biopsies were not available, the study could not determine whether clonotypes were already present within the tumor at baseline. Blood repertoire dynamics were not followed beyond 4 weeks after treatment.

This specimen's time point label, per the study, means: baseline pretreatment blood. According to the study, the label for this sample's treatment or condition signals: 15 Gy SBRT to primary tumor, nephrectomy 4 weeks later. Serial peripheral blood from radiation-treated patients was sampled at baseline, 2 weeks and 4 weeks after SBRT to track tumor-enriched clonotypes. Renal cell carcinoma with clear cell pathology was present in all patients. Genomic DNA for TCR sequencing was prepared using the QIAamp DNA Blood Mini Kit (Qiagen). The analyses included only samples that passed all quality control checks. Following the manufacturer's recommendations, the immunoSEQ kit was used to generate TCR beta libraries from genomic DNA. Library preparation used a first multiplex PCR with proprietary primers, then a second PCR adding unique barcodes, with bead cleanups after each round. Each sample batch included a kit-provided positive control reaction and a negative control reaction. The final libraries underwent checking on an Agilent 4200 TapeStation D1000 ScreenTape, volumetric pooling, and quantification by qPCR. Sequencing was performed on an Illumina NextSeq500 with a MidOutput 150-cycle cartridge, and 156 Read1 and 15 Index1 cycles were run with kit custom primers. The pooled library was loaded at around 1 pM with roughly 19% PhiX control spiked in. For the original study's pipeline: The vendor-processed data were analyzed in R, and a clonotype was defined as all T cells that share the same CDR3 nucleotide sequence. In the clone abundance analyses, frequencies in each sample were normalized to that sample's 10,000 most abundant clones. Before analysis, public T cell clones were removed, and these numbered fewer than six per sample on average. An abundance difference of at least 32-fold between compartments was the criterion for calling clonotypes tumor-enriched or baseline blood-enriched. A beta-binomial differential abundance model was used to identify clonotypes that were expanded or contracted between blood time points. Tumor-blood repertoire similarity was measured with the Baroni-Urbani and Buser coefficient, and groups were compared using two-tailed Wilcoxon tests in R. The table was pulled from immuneACCESS by TCRdb, which kept in-frame rearrangements only. Such tables lose some clones; where checked, under half of the loss comes from unresolved V genes, and the rest has no known cause. The V and J calls and clone size are taken from that table; D and trimming were inferred from the DNA. The sample table contains more than 20,000 clones; only one count was recorded for 80% of them. The ten largest account for roughly 37% of the sample.

V lost 0 bases and J lost 0 bases; the stretch between them is 11 bases long. Looking up the germline V gene yields CDR1 SQVTM and CDR2 ANQGSEA. Taken from cysteine to phenylalanine, the CDR3 has 15 residues. Left in the record is the CDR3 DNA by itself, 45 bases read in frame from the first base. This receptor chain uses TRBV29-1 and TRBJ1-1; the D gene is not confidently resolved. This receptor was taken from a man between 60 and 75 years old with renal cell carcinoma. Sequencing used blood, obtained from a patient whose treatment included radiotherapy and nephrectomy. The base sequence is TGCAGCGTTGAAGATGGTAAAGGCATGAACACTGAAGCTTTCTTT. This translates into CSVEDGKGMNTEAFF.